Shown below are 6 T cell receptor beta chains from a single sample sequenced in a study of CD8 T cells in ankylosing spondylitis (dated by TCRdb to about 2017). Receptor libraries were prepared by 5' RACE. The sequencer listed for this sample is Illumina HiSeq 2500. TCRdb cleaned the public reads at Q25 with fastp, built clones with MiXCR and kept in-frame beta chains. Rows matching on CDR3 protein sequence are summarized as one entry with the most common DNA and genes. The sample table lists around 230,000 distinct CDR3 sequences, approximately 7.6% of them with a count of one. The ten largest make up around 4.9% of the sample. Source material: blood, either unsorted or a sorted T cell fraction (not recorded which). The receptors originated from a female donor with ankylosing spondylitis or in good health (not recorded which).

In this sample, this clonotype turned up many times. The chain joins TRBV5-1 to TRBJ1-1; possibly TRBD1 for D (5 bases). Germline V gene sequence: CDR1 SGHRS, CDR2 YFSETQ. The CDR3 spans 17 residues. Trimming took off 4 bases at V and 0 bases at J, with 19 bases between the two ends. CDR3: CASSHPRAGTVNTEAFF. CDR3 nucleotides: TGCGCCAGCAGCCATCCCCGAGCCGGGACGGTGAACACTGAAGCTTTCTTT. The whole variable domain, remainder taken from reference TRBV5-1 and TRBJ1-1, is KAGVTQTPRYLIKTRGQQVTLSCSPISGHRSVSWYQQTPGQGLQFLFEYFSETQRNKGNFPGRFSGRQFSNSRSEMNVSTLELGDSALYLCASSHPRAGTVNTEAFFGQGTRLTVV.

Many counts were recorded for this clonotype. In DNA form, the CDR3 reads TGTGCCAGCAGTTTTGGGGGAGGAGGAGAGACCCAGTACTTC. It translates to CASSFGGGGETQYF. The gene calls are TRBV12-3 or TRBV12-4 and TRBJ2-5; maybe TRBD2 (6 bases). The CDR3 extends over 14 amino acids. With 3 bases removed from V and 4 bases from J, the gap between germline ends came to 12 bases.

The chain uses TRBV4-3 and TRBJ2-4; maybe TRBD2 (5 bases). The CDR3 has 17 residues. The V end lost 0 bases, the J end lost 0 bases, and 12 bases lay between the germline ends. Germline V gene lookup returns CDR1 LGHNA and CDR2 YSLEER. CDR3 residues: CASSQDLGASAKNIQYF. CDR3 in DNA: TGCGCCAGCAGCCAAGATTTGGGAGCCTCAGCCAAAAACATTCAGTACTTC.

In its sample, this clonotype was seen a few times. The genes are TRBV11-2 and TRBJ2-7; TRBD2 matches at 14 bases. Germline loops: CDR1 SGHAT, CDR2 FQNNGV. V shed 0 bases, J shed 4 bases, and the junction held 11 bases outside the gene matches. This CDR3 has 19 residues. Here the CDR3 reads CASSLEGLAGEGPKYEQYF. The CDR3 DNA follows: TGTGCCAGCAGCTTAGAGGGACTAGCGGGAGAGGGCCCCAAGTACGAGCAGTACTTC.

A few counts support this clonotype. The chain combines TRBV18 with TRBJ2-5; D not certain. CDR1 KGHSH and CDR2 LQKENI come from the germline V gene. The V gene lost 5 bases and the J gene lost 2 bases, with 12 bases spanning the gap. CDR3 length equals 14 residues. As DNA, the CDR3 is TGTGCCAGCTCAAAACGGGCCCTACAAGAGACCCAGTACTTC. Its protein is CASSKRALQETQYF.

As for this clonotype: This may be a read error, as it is one base from a much larger clone. The CDR3 DNA sequence: TGCGCCAGCAGCTTGGTGTACGAGTCCCACAATGAGCAGTTCTTC. Translation gives CASSLVYESHNEQFF. The chain recombines TRBV5-1 with TRBJ2-1; D unclear. The germline V and J ends were trimmed by 0 bases and 5 bases, with 12 bases remaining between them. Per the germline V gene, CDR1 is SGHRS and CDR2 is YFSETQ. The CDR3 is made up of 15 amino acids.